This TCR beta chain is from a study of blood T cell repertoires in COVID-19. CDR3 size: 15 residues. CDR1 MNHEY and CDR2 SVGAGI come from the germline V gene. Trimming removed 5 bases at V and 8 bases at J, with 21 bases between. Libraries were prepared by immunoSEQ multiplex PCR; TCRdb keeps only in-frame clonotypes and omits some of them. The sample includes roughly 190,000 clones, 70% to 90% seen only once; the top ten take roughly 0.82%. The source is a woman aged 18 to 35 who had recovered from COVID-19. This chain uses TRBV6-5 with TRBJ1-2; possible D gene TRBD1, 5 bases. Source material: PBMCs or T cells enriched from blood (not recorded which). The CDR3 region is CASSLTQTGEWGYTF. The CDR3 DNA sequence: TGTGCCAGCAGTCTCACTCAAACAGGCGAGTGGGGCTACACCTTC.